Presented here are 23 T cell receptor beta chains from one specimen sequenced in a study of shared clonotypes between healthy human individuals. Clones were sequenced by immunoSEQ multiplex PCR, and TCRdb holds only the in-frame ones, with some missing. This repertoire shows more than 2 million clones, 90% to 95% found once; its top ten account for around 1.7%. Selected positively for CCR7 and CD45RO-negative, naive CD8 cells excluded terminally differentiated effector memory CD45RA+ cells. The specimen sequenced was naive CD8+ T cells from PBMCs. The source is a man between 18 and 29 years old in good health. Some clones in this sample may be carry-over from other donors' samples.

The J gene is TRBJ1-6, the V gene TRBV27; 9 bases line up with TRBD1. After removal of 7 bases from V and 4 bases from J, the junction contained 2 bases not matched to a gene. Germline CDR1 reads MNHEY; CDR2 reads SMNVEV (reference sequence). The CDR3 runs to 14 residues. CDR3 region: CASTGQGYNSPLHF. The CDR3 DNA sequence: TGTGCCAGCACCGGACAGGGGTATAATTCACCCCTCCACTTT.

The chain uses TRBV4-1 and TRBJ2-7; no definite D call. Germline assignment: CDR1 MGHRA and CDR2 YSYEKL. This CDR3 is built from 13 residues. V lost 1 base and J lost 5, with 9 bases in between. CDR3 residues: CASSQVISHEQYF. CDR3 nucleotides: TGCGCCAGCAGCCAAGTAATCTCTCACGAGCAGTACTTC.

The chain uses TRBV6-5 and TRBJ1-1, with TRBD1 identical over 10 bases. The V gene's germline CDR1 is MNHEY and CDR2 SVGAGI. This CDR3 is 14 amino acids long. The trim removed 4 bases at V and 4 bases at J, leaving 3 bases unmatched. This chain's CDR3 is CASSLGQGTTEAFF. CDR3 in DNA: TGTGCCAGCAGTTTGGGACAGGGGACCACTGAAGCTTTCTTT.

In regard to this clone: Other DNA sequences in the same sample also yield this CDR3. This chain connects TRBV7-9 to TRBJ2-3; no clear D. The CDR3 has 15 residues. Germline values: CDR1 SEHNR, CDR2 FQNEAQ (reference sequence). V dropped 5 bases and J dropped 0 bases, with 12 bases sitting between them. CDR3 in amino acids: CASSPPGVSTDTQYF. DNA of the CDR3: TGTGCCAGCAGCCCGCCCGGAGTAAGCACAGATACGCAGTATTTT.

This chain connects TRBV27 to TRBJ1-2; 10 bases map to TRBD1. The CDR3 length is 15 residues. The germline V gene has CDR1 MNHEY and CDR2 SMNVEV (reference sequence). With V trimmed by 3 bases and J by 3 bases, 4 bases remained unmatched. CDR3 residues: CASSLDRGDHYGYTF. In DNA form, the CDR3 reads TGTGCCAGCAGTTTGGACAGGGGGGACCACTATGGCTACACCTTC.

The chain combines TRBV21-1 with TRBJ2-3; the D segment call TRBD2 is taken from the table without a DNA check. TRBV21-1 is described as a pseudogene. This CDR3 has 17 residues. The DNA of the CDR3 is TGTGCCAGCAGCAAAGCCGAGACTAGCGAGGTCACAGATACGCAGTATTTT. Translating gives CASSKAETSEVTDTQYF.

The chain links TRBV9 to TRBJ2-5; TRBD1 or TRBD2 may be the D gene (5 bases each). The CDR3 has 13 residues. V was shortened by 3 bases and J by 9 bases, with 15 bases between the two germline ends. The germline V gene encodes CDR1 SGDLS and CDR2 YYNGEE. The CDR3 DNA reads as TGTGCCAGCAGCGGACGGGGCTCACTGGCCCAGTACTTC. Encoded protein: CASSGRGSLAQYF. Full variable domain (remainder filled in from reference TRBV9 and TRBJ2-5): DSGVTQTPKHLITATGQRVTLRCSPRSGDLSVYWYQQSLDQGLQFLIQYYNGEERAKGNILERFSAQQFPDLHSELNLSSLELGDSALYFCASSGRGSLAQYFGPGTRLLVL.

The CDR3 sequence: CASSWGTLTEAFF. CDR3 nucleotide sequence: TGTGCCAGCAGTTGGGGGACGCTCACTGAAGCTTTCTTT. V usage is TRBV6-5 and J usage is TRBJ1-1, with TRBD1 as a possible D gene (5 bases). The CDR3 runs to 13 residues. Germline V CDR1 and CDR2: MNHEY, SVGAGI. The V end lost 4 bases, the J end lost 4 bases, and 10 bases lay between the germline ends.

V is TRBV27 and J is TRBJ2-7; perhaps TRBD2 as D (6 bases). Trimming removed 1 base at V and 2 bases at J, with 9 bases between. The CDR3 is 14 residues long. Looked up from germline, CDR1 is MNHEY and CDR2 is SMNVEV (reference sequence). CDR3: CASSLWAGTYEQYF. The CDR3 DNA is TGTGCCAGCAGTTTATGGGCGGGGACCTACGAGCAGTACTTC.

This rearrangement joins TRBV28 to TRBJ2-7, with TRBD1 as a possible D gene (6 bases). This CDR3 spans 15 amino acids. V was shortened by 2 bases and J by 0 bases, with 11 bases between the two germline ends. Germline assignment: CDR1 MDHEN and CDR2 SYDVKM. CDR3 sequence (DNA): TGTGCCAGCAGTTTAGAGGGACATTACTCCTACGAGCAGTACTTC. Its protein product is CASSLEGHYSYEQYF. Filled out from reference TRBV28 and TRBJ2-7, the complete variable domain reads DVKVTQSSRYLVKRTGEKVFLECVQDMDHENMFWYRQDPGLGLRLIYFSYDVKMKEKGDIPEGYSVSREKKERFSLILESASTNQTSMYLCASSLEGHYSYEQYFGPGTRLTVT.

V usage is TRBV7-9 and J usage is TRBJ2-6; tentatively, D is TRBD1 or TRBD2 (6 bases each). CDR3 length equals 19 residues. CDR1 and CDR2 from the germline V gene are SEHNR and FQNEAQ (reference sequence). V was shortened by 4 bases and J by 1 base, with 20 bases between the two germline ends. The chain's CDR3 is CASSSPLLRGLSGANVLTF. CDR3 nucleotide sequence: TGTGCCAGCAGCTCCCCATTGCTACGGGGGCTTTCTGGGGCCAACGTCCTGACTTTC.

The gene calls are TRBV14 and TRBJ1-1; weak D call: TRBD1 (6 bases). V gave up 3 bases and J gave up 4 bases, with 9 bases separating them. Germline V gene sequence: CDR1 SGHDN, CDR2 FVKESK. The CDR3 length is 13 residues. Here the CDR3 reads CASSHTGATEAFF. The CDR3 DNA is TGTGCCAGCAGCCATACGGGGGCCACTGAAGCTTTCTTT.

This sequence joins TRBV11-2 and TRBJ2-3; TRBD2 aligns across 14 bases. V gave up 5 bases and J gave up 3 bases; unmatched junction bases: 1. CDR3 size: 15 residues. CDR1 is SGHAT and CDR2 is FQNNGV in the germline V gene. In DNA, the CDR3 is TGTGCCAGCAGCGGACTAGCGGGAGGAACAGATACGCAGTATTTT. It codes for CASSGLAGGTDTQYF.

V usage is TRBV28 and J usage is TRBJ2-1, with 14 bases identical to TRBD2. Germline V gene lookup returns CDR1 MDHEN and CDR2 SYDVKM. V lost 6 bases to trimming and J lost 3 bases; unmatched junction nucleotides: 4. This CDR3 has 16 amino acids. The CDR3 region has the DNA TGTGCCAGCAGCTTGACTAGCGGGAGGGGCTACAATGAGCAGTTCTTC. Translation gives CASSLTSGRGYNEQFF.

The J gene is TRBJ1-2, the V gene TRBV27; no clear D. V was shortened by 0 bases and J by 3 bases, with 17 bases between the two germline ends. There are 17 residues in the CDR3. The germline CDR1 and CDR2 sequences are MNHEY and SMNVEV (reference sequence). This CDR3 reads CASSLSPLTEAYYGYTF. In DNA, the CDR3 is TGTGCCAGCAGTTTATCCCCCCTTACAGAGGCGTACTATGGCTACACCTTC.

A word on this clone: Other DNA sequences within the sample encode an identical CDR3. The V gene is TRBV9, the J gene TRBJ2-1, with 11 bases fitting TRBD2. V was clipped by 3 bases and J by 3 bases; unmatched bases: 2. The germline gives CDR1 SGDLS, CDR2 YYNGEE. CDR3 length: 15 amino acids. The CDR3, as DNA: TGTGCCAGCAGCGCCGGGACTAGCGGCTACAATGAGCAGTTCTTC. Translated, it gives CASSAGTSGYNEQFF.

This chain uses TRBV28 with TRBJ2-1; D is unclear. The CDR3 loop spans 13 amino acids. Germline V gene sequence: CDR1 MDHEN, CDR2 SYDVKM. Trimming left V 6 bases short and J 6 bases short, with 12 bases between. The CDR3 coding sequence is TGTGCCAGCAGGGCCTCCCCTCGCAATGAGCAGTTCTTC. Translated: CASRASPRNEQFF.

The rearrangement links TRBV4-1 to TRBJ2-1, with TRBD2 identical over 12 bases. This CDR3 has 16 residues. The V segment lost 1 base and the J segment 6 bases; nucleotides outside the gene matches: 4. Germline CDR1 MGHRA, CDR2 YSYEKL. The CDR3 loop reads CASSQGLAGVGNEQFF. Written as DNA, the CDR3 is TGCGCCAGCAGCCAAGGACTAGCGGGAGTGGGCAATGAGCAGTTCTTC.

The rearrangement joins TRBV12-1 to TRBJ2-7; the D call of TRBD2 is as the table states it, not checked on the DNA. TRBV12-1 is a known pseudogene. The CDR3 sequence is 15 residues long. The CDR3 nucleotides are TGTGCCAGCAGCTCGAACCGGGACTACCAAGGCGAGCAGTACTTC. As protein: CASSSNRDYQGEQYF.

Concerning this clone itself: The sample carries other DNA sequences with the same CDR3. The J gene is TRBJ1-2, the V gene TRBV9; TRBD1 aligns across 7 bases. Trimming took 3 bases from V and 2 from J; bases not matched to a gene: 13. CDR3 length: 17 amino acids. Germline V CDR1 and CDR2: SGDLS, YYNGEE. Here the CDR3 DNA reads TGTGCCAGCAGCGCGCGTGACAGGGCAACTACCAACTATGGCTACACCTTC. This encodes CASSARDRATTNYGYTF.

The chain joins TRBV27 to TRBJ2-7; D possibly corresponds to TRBD2 (5 bases). With 2 bases removed from V and 2 bases from J, the gap between germline ends came to 10 bases. The germline V gene encodes CDR1 MNHEY and CDR2 SMNVEV (reference sequence). The CDR3 sequence is 14 residues long. The CDR3 DNA reads as TGTGCCAGCAGTTTACAAGGACTTACCTACGAGCAGTACTTC. This sequence encodes CASSLQGLTYEQYF.

In regard to this clone: This same CDR3 is encoded by further DNA sequences in the sample. The V call is TRBV15, the J call TRBJ2-7; a weak D match, TRBD2 (6 bases). From germline, CDR1 is LNHNV and CDR2 YYDKDF (reference sequence). V was trimmed by 5 bases and J by 2 bases, leaving 13 bases between them. The CDR3 is made up of 14 amino acids. CDR3: CATSAGTGAYEQYF. The CDR3, as DNA: TGTGCCACCAGCGCCGGGACGGGAGCCTACGAGCAGTACTTC. Full variable domain (missing parts from reference TRBV15 and TRBJ2-7): DAMVIQNPRYQVTQFGKPVTLSCSQTLNHNVMYWYQQKSSQAPKLLFHYYDKDFNNEADTPDNFQSRRPNTSFCFLDIRSPGLGDTAMYLCATSAGTGAYEQYFGPGTRLTVT.

The chain combines TRBV30 with TRBJ2-5, with 10 bases identical to TRBD1. The J call may be wrong; the DNA end is better matched by TRBJ2-7. CDR1 is GTSNPN, CDR2 SVGIG, per germline (reference sequence). The CDR3 consists of 16 residues. The CDR3, as DNA: TGTGCCTGGAGTCAAGATTCGGGACAGGGGCGGTACGAGCAGTACTTC. It encodes CAWSQDSGQGRYEQYF.